A single T cell receptor (beta chain) is shown here with its context. The antigen is unknown. CDR1 and CDR2 (germline): SGDLS, YYNGEE. Germline trimming cut 2 bases from V and 0 bases from J; bases unmatched to any gene: 11. The CDR3 runs 18 residues. This entry comes from a study of cytotoxic CD8 clonotypes in ibrutinib-treated CLL. Looking at the study overall: Among patients, some 24 responded partially and 2 completely; around 15 then stayed remitted and some twelve progressed after median about 68 months. On average, each sample had hundreds of thousands of productive templates and approximately 89,000 productive rearrangements. Findings and caveats of the study: Clonality, elevated at ibrutinib response, dropped back toward baseline at progression. Timing of sampling differed between sustained-remission and progressing patients.

Using immunoSEQ multiplex PCR, the repertoire was profiled, and TCRdb retains in-frame clones only, with some absent. The sample includes approximately 53,000 clones, over 65% of them seen just once. The sample consisted of PBMCs, taken after 24 months of ibrutinib treatment. The chain links TRBV9 to TRBJ1-2; 9 nucleotides agree with TRBD1. The sequence came from a human donor with chronic lymphocytic leukemia. CDR3 DNA sequence: TGTGCCAGCAGCGTGGACCACCTAACAGGGGGCACTAACTATGGCTACACCTTC. Protein sequence: CASSVDHLTGGTNYGYTF.